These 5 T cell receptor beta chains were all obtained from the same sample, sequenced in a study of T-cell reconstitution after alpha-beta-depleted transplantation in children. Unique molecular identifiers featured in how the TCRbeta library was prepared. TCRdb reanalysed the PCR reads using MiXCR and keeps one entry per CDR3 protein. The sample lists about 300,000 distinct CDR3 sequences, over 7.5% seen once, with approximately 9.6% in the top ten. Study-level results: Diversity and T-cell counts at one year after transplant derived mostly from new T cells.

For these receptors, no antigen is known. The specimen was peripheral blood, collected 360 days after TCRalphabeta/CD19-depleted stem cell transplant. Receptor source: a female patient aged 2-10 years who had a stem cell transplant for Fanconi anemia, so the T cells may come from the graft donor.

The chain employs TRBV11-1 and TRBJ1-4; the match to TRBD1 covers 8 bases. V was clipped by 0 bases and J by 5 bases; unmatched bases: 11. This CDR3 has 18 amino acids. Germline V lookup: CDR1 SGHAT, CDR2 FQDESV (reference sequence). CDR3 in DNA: TGTGCCAGCAGCTTAGCGGGGGACAGGCCTAAGAGAAATGAAAAACTGTTTTTT. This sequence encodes CASSLAGDRPKRNEKLFF.

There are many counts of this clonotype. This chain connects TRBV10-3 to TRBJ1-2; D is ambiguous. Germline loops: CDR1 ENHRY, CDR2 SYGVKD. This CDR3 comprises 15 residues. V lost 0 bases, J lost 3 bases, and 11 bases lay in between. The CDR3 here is CAISESAIHHYGYTF. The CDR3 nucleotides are TGTGCCATCAGTGAGTCCGCGATACACCACTATGGCTACACCTTC.

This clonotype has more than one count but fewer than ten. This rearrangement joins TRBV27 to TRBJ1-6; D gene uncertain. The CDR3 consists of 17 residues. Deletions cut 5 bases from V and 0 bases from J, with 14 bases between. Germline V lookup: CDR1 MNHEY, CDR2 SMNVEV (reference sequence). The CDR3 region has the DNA TGTGCCAGCAGTCCCAGACGGATAAGCTCCTATAATTCACCCCTCCACTTT. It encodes CASSPRRISSYNSPLHF.

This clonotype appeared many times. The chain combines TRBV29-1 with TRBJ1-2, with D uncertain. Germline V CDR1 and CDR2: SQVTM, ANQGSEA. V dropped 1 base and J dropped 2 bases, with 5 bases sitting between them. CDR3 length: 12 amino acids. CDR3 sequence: CSVEGVNYGYTF. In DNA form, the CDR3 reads TGCAGCGTTGAAGGGGTAAACTATGGCTACACCTTC.

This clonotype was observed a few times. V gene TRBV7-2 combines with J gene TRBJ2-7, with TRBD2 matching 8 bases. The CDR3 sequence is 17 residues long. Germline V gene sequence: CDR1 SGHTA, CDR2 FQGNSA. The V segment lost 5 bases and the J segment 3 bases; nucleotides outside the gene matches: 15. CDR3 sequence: CASSRRAAGTSGYEQYF. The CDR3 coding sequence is TGTGCCAGCAGCCGTAGGGCAGCCGGGACTAGTGGCTACGAGCAGTACTTC.